The sequence of this T cell receptor beta chain was determined in a study of CD8 T cells in ankylosing spondylitis. Study-wide points: Within ankylosing spondylitis blood, a TCR beta motif made up of under 10 highly homologous variants appeared to be characteristic.

TCRdb processed the 5' RACE reads anew with MiXCR; each CDR3 protein has one entry. This sample yields 500,000 or so distinct CDR3 sequences, of which about 5.2% are seen a single time; around 3.6% belongs to the top ten. In its sample, this clonotype was seen many times. Its antigen is unknown. The CDR3 spans 13 residues. Trimming shortened V by 4 bases and J by 4 bases, and 9 bases separated the two germline ends. The germline gives CDR1 SEHNR, CDR2 FQNEAQ (reference sequence). This clonotype was sampled from a male donor with ankylosing spondylitis. V is TRBV7-9 and J is TRBJ2-3; unclear D gene. Material: blood, either unsorted or a sorted T cell fraction (not recorded which). CDR3 sequence: CASSSSNADTQYF. DNA of the CDR3: TGTGCCAGCAGCTCCTCAAATGCAGATACGCAGTATTTT.